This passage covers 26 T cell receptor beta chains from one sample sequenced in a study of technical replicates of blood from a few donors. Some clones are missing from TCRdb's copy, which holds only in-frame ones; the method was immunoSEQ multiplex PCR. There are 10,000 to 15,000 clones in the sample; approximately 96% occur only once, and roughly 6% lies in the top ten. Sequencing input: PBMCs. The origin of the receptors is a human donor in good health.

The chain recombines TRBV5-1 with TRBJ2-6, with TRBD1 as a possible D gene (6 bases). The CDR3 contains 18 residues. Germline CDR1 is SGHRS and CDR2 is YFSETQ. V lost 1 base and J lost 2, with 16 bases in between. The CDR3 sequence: CASSLMGAGMAGANVLTF. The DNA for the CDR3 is TGCGCCAGCAGCTTGATGGGGGCAGGTATGGCTGGGGCCAACGTCCTGACTTTC.

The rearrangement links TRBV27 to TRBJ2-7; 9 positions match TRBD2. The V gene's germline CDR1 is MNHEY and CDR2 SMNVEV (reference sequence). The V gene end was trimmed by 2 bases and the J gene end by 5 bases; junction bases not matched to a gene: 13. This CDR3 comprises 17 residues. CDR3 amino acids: CASSLGERGREGNEQYF. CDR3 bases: TGTGCCAGCAGTTTAGGGGAACGGGGGCGGGAGGGGAACGAGCAGTACTTC.

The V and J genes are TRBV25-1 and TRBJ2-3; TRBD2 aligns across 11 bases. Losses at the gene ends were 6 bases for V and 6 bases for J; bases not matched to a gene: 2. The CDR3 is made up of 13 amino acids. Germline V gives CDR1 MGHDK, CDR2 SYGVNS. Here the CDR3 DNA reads TGTGCCAGCAGACCTAGCGGGGGGGATACGCAGTATTTT. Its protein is CASRPSGGDTQYF.

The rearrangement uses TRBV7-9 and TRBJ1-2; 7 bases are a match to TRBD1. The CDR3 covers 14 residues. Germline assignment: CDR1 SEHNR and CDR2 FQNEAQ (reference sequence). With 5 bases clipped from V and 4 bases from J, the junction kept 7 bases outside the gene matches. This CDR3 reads CASSTPTGFYGYTF. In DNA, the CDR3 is TGTGCCAGCAGCACCCCGACAGGGTTCTATGGCTACACCTTC.

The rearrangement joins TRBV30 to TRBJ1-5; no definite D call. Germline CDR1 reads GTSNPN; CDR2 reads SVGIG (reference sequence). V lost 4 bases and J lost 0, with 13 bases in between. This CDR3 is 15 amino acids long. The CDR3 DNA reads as TGTGCCTGGAAAAGGAGGCCTTATAGCAATCAGCCCCAGCATTTT. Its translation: CAWKRRPYSNQPQHF.

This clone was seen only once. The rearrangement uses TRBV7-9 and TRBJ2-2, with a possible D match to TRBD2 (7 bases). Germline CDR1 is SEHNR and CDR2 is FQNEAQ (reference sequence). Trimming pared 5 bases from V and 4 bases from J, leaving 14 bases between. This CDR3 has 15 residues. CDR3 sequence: CASSPGAGATGELFF. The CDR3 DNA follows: TGTGCCAGCAGCCCAGGGGCGGGGGCCACCGGGGAGCTGTTTTTT.

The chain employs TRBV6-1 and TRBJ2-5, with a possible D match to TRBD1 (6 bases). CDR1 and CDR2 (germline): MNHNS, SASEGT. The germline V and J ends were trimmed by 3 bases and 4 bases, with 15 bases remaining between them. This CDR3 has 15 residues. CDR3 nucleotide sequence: TGTGCCAGCAGTGAGTTTCAGGGGAAAGGAGAGACCCAGTACTTC. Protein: CASSEFQGKGETQYF.

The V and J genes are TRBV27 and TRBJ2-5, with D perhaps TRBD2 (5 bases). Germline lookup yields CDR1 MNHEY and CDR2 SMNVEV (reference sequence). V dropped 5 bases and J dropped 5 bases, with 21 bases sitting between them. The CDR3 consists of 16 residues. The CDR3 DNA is TGTGCCAGCAGTACGACTATTTACAGTCTAGGGGAGACCCAGTACTTC. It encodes CASSTTIYSLGETQYF.

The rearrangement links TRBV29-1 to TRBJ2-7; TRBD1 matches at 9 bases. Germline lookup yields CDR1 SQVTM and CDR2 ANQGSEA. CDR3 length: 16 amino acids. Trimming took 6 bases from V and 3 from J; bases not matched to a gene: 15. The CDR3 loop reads CSVTPKSGTGYYEQYF. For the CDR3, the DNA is TGCAGCGTAACCCCTAAATCCGGGACAGGGTACTACGAGCAGTACTTC.

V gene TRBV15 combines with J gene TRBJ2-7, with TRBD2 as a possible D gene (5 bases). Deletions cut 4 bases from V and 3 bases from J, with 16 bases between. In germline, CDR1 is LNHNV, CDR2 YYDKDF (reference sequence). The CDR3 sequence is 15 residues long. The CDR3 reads CATSKLGLAVYEQYF. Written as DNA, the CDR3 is TGTGCCACCAGCAAATTGGGCCTAGCAGTCTACGAGCAGTACTTC.

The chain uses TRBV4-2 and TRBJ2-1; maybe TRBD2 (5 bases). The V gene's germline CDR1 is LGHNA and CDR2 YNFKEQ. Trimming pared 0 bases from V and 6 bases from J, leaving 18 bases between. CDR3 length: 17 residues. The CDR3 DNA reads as TGTGCCAGCAGCCAAGACGGGGTTTTAACGGCCTCCAATGAGCAGTTCTTC. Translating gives CASSQDGVLTASNEQFF.

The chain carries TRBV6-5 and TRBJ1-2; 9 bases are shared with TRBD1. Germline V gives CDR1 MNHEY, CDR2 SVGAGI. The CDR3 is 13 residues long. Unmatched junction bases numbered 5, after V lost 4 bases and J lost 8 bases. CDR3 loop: CASSSTGGRGYTF. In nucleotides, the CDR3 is TGTGCCAGCAGTTCCACAGGGGGCAGAGGCTACACCTTC.

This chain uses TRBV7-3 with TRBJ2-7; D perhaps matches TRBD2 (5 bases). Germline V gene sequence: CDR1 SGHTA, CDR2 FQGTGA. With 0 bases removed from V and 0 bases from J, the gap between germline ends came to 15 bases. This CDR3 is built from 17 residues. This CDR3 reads CASSLTGVGINSYEQYF. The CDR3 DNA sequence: TGTGCCAGCAGCTTAACGGGAGTGGGAATTAACTCCTACGAGCAGTACTTC.

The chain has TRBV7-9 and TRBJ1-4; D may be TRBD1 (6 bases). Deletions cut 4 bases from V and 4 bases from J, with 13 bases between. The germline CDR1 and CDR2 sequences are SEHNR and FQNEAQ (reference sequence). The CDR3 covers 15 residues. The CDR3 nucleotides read TGTGCCAGCAGCTATAACAGGGATCTTAATGAAAAACTGTTTTTT. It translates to CASSYNRDLNEKLFF.

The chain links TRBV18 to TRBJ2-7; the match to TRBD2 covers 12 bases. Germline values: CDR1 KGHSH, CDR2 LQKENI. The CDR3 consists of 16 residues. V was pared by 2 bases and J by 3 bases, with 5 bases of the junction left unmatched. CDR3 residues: CASSPGLAGSSYEQYF. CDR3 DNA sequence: TGTGCCAGCTCACCAGGACTAGCGGGATCCAGCTACGAGCAGTACTTC.

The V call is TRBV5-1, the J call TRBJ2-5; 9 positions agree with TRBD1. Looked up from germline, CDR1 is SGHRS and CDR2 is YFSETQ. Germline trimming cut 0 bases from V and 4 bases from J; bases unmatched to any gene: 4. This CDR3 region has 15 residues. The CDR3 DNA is TGCGCCAGCAGCTTGGTCGGACAGGGGTTAGAGACCCAGTACTTC. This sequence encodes CASSLVGQGLETQYF. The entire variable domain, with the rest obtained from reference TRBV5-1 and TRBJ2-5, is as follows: KAGVTQTPRYLIKTRGQQVTLSCSPISGHRSVSWYQQTPGQGLQFLFEYFSETQRNKGNFPGRFSGRQFSNSRSEMNVSTLELGDSALYLCASSLVGQGLETQYFGPGTRLLVL.

The CDR3 region is CASSIHLLTTPEGSGNTIYF. CDR3 nucleotides: TGCGCCAGCAGCATCCACCTCCTGACAACCCCAGAGGGCTCTGGAAACACCATATATTTT. The chain links TRBV5-1 to TRBJ1-3, with D hard to call. V was pared by 4 bases and J by 0 bases, with 26 bases between. Germline CDR1 and CDR2: SGHRS and YFSETQ. The CDR3 has 20 amino acids.

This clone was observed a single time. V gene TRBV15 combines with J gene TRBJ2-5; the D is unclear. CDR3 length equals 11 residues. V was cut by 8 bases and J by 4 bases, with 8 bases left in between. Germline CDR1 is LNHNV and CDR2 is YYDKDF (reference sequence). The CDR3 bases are TGTGCCACCCGACTGGCAGAGACCCAGTACTTC. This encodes CATRLAETQYF.

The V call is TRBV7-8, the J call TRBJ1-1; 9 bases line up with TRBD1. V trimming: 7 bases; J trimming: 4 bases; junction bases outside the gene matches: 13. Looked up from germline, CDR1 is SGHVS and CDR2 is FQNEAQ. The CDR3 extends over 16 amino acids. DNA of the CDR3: TGTGCCAGCACCCCCCTTGCGGGACAGGGCACCACTGAAGCTTTCTTT. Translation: CASTPLAGQGTTEAFF.

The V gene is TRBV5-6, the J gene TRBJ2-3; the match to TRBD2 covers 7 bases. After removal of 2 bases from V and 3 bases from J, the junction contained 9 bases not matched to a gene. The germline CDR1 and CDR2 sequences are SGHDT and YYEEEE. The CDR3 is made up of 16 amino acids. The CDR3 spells CASSFPASGMTDTQYF. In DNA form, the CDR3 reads TGTGCCAGCAGCTTTCCCGCCAGCGGGATGACAGATACGCAGTATTTT.

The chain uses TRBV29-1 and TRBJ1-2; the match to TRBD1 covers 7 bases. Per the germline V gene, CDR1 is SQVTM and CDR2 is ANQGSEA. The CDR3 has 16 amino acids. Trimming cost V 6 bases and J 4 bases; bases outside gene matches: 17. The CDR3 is CSVALAPGQTLYGYTF. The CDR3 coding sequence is TGCAGCGTCGCGTTGGCACCGGGACAGACCCTCTATGGCTACACCTTC.

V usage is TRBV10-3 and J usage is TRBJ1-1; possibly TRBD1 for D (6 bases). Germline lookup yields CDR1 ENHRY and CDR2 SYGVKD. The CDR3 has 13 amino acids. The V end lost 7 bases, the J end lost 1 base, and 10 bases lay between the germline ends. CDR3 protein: CAITKDRNTEAFF. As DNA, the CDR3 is TGTGCCATCACTAAGGACAGGAACACTGAAGCTTTCTTT.

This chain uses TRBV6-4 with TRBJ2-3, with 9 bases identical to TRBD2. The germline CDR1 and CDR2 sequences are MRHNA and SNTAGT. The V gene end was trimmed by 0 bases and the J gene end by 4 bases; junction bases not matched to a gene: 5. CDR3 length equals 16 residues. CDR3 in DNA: TGTGCCAGCAGTGACTCGCGTGGCGGGGGGGCAGATACGCAGTATTTT. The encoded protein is CASSDSRGGGADTQYF.

The CDR3 loop is CASSLAAGANTGELFF. The CDR3 nucleotides read TGTGCCAGCAGCTTGGCAGCGGGAGCGAACACCGGGGAGCTGTTTTTT. The V and J genes are TRBV5-4 and TRBJ2-2; 8 nucleotides match TRBD2. Trimming at V came to 0 bases and at J to 0 bases, leaving 1 base not matched to a gene. Germline loops: CDR1 SGHNT, CDR2 YYREEE (reference sequence). CDR3 size: 16 residues.

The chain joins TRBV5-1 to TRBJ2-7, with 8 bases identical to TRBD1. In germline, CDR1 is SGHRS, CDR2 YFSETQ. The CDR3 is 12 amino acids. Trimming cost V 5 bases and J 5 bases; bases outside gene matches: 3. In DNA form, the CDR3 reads TGCGCCAGCAGTGGACAGGGCGACGAGCAGTACTTC. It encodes CASSGQGDEQYF.

The CDR3 region has the DNA TGTGCCAGCAGCAATACCAGGGGGTCGGGACAGCCCCAGCATTTT. It codes for CASSNTRGSGQPQHF. This chain links TRBV21-1 with TRBJ1-5; TRBD1 reflects the table's D call only, with no check against the DNA. TRBV21-1 has pseudogene status. The CDR3 contains 15 residues.